These 18 T cell receptor beta chains share one sample of origin, sequenced in a study of shared clonotypes between healthy human individuals. Profiling relied on immunoSEQ multiplex PCR, and the TCRdb table lists in-frame clones only, not all of them. The table shows approximately 2.5 million clones, with 93% occurring only once. The sample was naive CD4+ T cells from PBMCs. Subset specified: CD45RA+ positively selected. The origin of the receptors is a man aged 18-30 years in good health. Some clones in this sample may be carry-over from other donors' samples.

The gene calls are TRBV7-2 and TRBJ2-2, with D possibly being TRBD2 (6 bases). The CDR3 is made up of 16 amino acids. Trimming shortened V by 0 bases and J by 0 bases, and 8 bases separated the two germline ends. Germline V lookup: CDR1 SGHTA, CDR2 FQGNSA. CDR3 region: CASSLAPGANTGELFF. DNA for the CDR3: TGTGCCAGCAGCTTAGCCCCGGGGGCGAACACCGGGGAGCTGTTTTTT.

V usage is TRBV28 and J usage is TRBJ2-1, with 8 bases fitting TRBD1. The CDR3 runs 14 residues. With V trimmed by 0 bases and J by 10 bases, 5 bases remained unmatched. Looked up from germline, CDR1 is MDHEN and CDR2 is SYDVKM. Here the CDR3 DNA reads TGTGCCAGCAGTTTATGGCAGGGGGCGCGCGAGCAGTTCTTC. Protein product: CASSLWQGAREQFF. The full variable domain, completed using reference TRBV28 and TRBJ2-1, is DVKVTQSSRYLVKRTGEKVFLECVQDMDHENMFWYRQDPGLGLRLIYFSYDVKMKEKGDIPEGYSVSREKKERFSLILESASTNQTSMYLCASSLWQGAREQFFGPGTRLTVL.

The genes are TRBV7-2 and TRBJ2-5; the D gene is possibly TRBD1 (7 bases). Germline values: CDR1 SGHTA, CDR2 FQGNSA. Trimming took off 2 bases at V and 1 base at J, with 14 bases between the two ends. This CDR3 contains 16 residues. This CDR3 is CASSLSGQGGQETQYF. In DNA, the CDR3 is TGTGCCAGCAGCTTAAGTGGTCAGGGGGGCCAAGAGACCCAGTACTTC.

The chain employs TRBV6-1 and TRBJ2-3; D is possibly TRBD1 (6 bases). CDR3 length equals 18 residues. Germline CDR1 MNHNS, CDR2 SASEGT. V was cut by 2 bases and J by 3 bases, with 21 bases left in between. In nucleotides, the CDR3 is TGTGCCAGCAGTGAAATCCCCTCTAAGGGGGTAGGGACAGATACGCAGTATTTT. Amino acid sequence: CASSEIPSKGVGTDTQYF.

This clone is a singleton in its sample. The J gene is TRBJ2-5, the V gene TRBV9, with D maybe TRBD1 (6 bases). From germline, CDR1 is SGDLS and CDR2 YYNGEE. This CDR3 comprises 15 residues. V lost 7 bases and J 4 bases, leaving 20 bases between the germline ends. CDR3 DNA: TGTGCCAGCTCTCGAGGGGGAACGGCGGGAGAGACCCAGTACTTC. Protein product: CASSRGGTAGETQYF. The variable domain in full, with the rest retrieved from reference TRBV9 and TRBJ2-5, is DSGVTQTPKHLITATGQRVTLRCSPRSGDLSVYWYQQSLDQGLQFLIQYYNGEERAKGNILERFSAQQFPDLHSELNLSSLELGDSALYFCASSRGGTAGETQYFGPGTRLLVL.

The CDR3 DNA follows: TGCGCCAGCTTTAGTGGGGGGGGCGGGCAAGAGACCCAGTACTTC. Amino acids: CASFSGGGGQETQYF. V and J are TRBV10-2 and TRBJ2-5; D might be TRBD2 (7 bases). The CDR3 is made up of 15 amino acids. The V and J ends lost 8 bases and 2 bases respectively, with 18 bases between them. Germline V gene data show CDR1 as WSHSY and CDR2 as SAAADI.

The chain recombines TRBV28 with TRBJ2-3, with 10 positions matching TRBD2. CDR1 is MDHEN, CDR2 SYDVKM, per germline. The CDR3 is 15 residues long. Trimming cost V 2 bases and J 5 bases; bases outside gene matches: 4. Here the CDR3 reads CASSLPSGSGDTQYF. In DNA form, the CDR3 reads TGTGCCAGCAGTTTACCTAGCGGGAGCGGAGATACGCAGTATTTT. Complete variable domain (other parts from reference TRBV28 and TRBJ2-3): DVKVTQSSRYLVKRTGEKVFLECVQDMDHENMFWYRQDPGLGLRLIYFSYDVKMKEKGDIPEGYSVSREKKERFSLILESASTNQTSMYLCASSLPSGSGDTQYFGPGTRLTVL.

The chain links TRBV10-3 to TRBJ1-5, with D possibly being TRBD1 (6 bases). V was pared by 4 bases and J by 7 bases, with 20 bases between. The CDR3 is made up of 16 amino acids. Germline V gives CDR1 ENHRY, CDR2 SYGVKD. The CDR3 nucleotides read TGTGCCATCAGTGTGGCGGACCCTCGAGGGGGACAGCCCCAGCATTTT. This codes for CAISVADPRGGQPQHF.

The rearrangement joins TRBV6-6 to TRBJ2-1, with D unresolved. Looked up from germline, CDR1 is MNHNY and CDR2 is SVGAGI (reference sequence). The CDR3 spans 12 residues. V shed 8 bases and J shed 0 bases, with 5 bases lying between them. The CDR3 region has the DNA TGTGCCAGCCAGGACTCCTACAATGAGCAGTTCTTC. Translation gives CASQDSYNEQFF.

V usage is TRBV7-2 and J usage is TRBJ2-2, with D uncertain. Germline CDR1 is SGHTA and CDR2 is FQGNSA. This CDR3 has 14 amino acids. Trimming shortened V by 3 bases and J by 4 bases, and 9 bases separated the two germline ends. The CDR3 region has the DNA TGTGCCAGCAGCTTGTGGGTTCCCACCGGGGAGCTGTTTTTT. Translation: CASSLWVPTGELFF.

CDR3 in DNA: TGTGCCAGTAGTATAGGCGGGGACTCGACAAGAGAGACCCAGTACTTC. Protein product: CASSIGGDSTRETQYF. V is TRBV19 and J is TRBJ2-5, with D possibly being TRBD2 (6 bases). The V gene lost 1 base and the J gene lost 4 bases, with 16 bases spanning the gap. This CDR3 has 16 amino acids. From germline, CDR1 is LNHDA and CDR2 SQIVND (reference sequence).

The chain carries TRBV2 and TRBJ2-3; 8 bases are a match to TRBD2. The J segment lost 1 base and the V segment lost 7 bases, leaving 4 bases of the junction unmatched. The CDR3 length is 14 residues. CDR1 is SNHLY, CDR2 FYNNEI, per germline. The CDR3 DNA sequence: TGTGCCAGCAAAACACTAGCGGGCACAGATACGCAGTATTTT. As protein: CASKTLAGTDTQYF.

J is TRBJ2-1 and V is TRBV5-6; TRBD2 is a possible D gene (5 bases). CDR1 SGHDT and CDR2 YYEEEE come from the germline V gene. There are 16 residues in the CDR3. Deletions cut 4 bases from V and 3 bases from J, with 17 bases between. The CDR3 DNA is TGTGCCAGCAGCCTCGGCGGGCCTCAGATCTACAATGAGCAGTTCTTC. Its translation: CASSLGGPQIYNEQFF. Full variable domain (outside the CDR3, taken from reference TRBV5-6 and TRBJ2-1): DAGVTQSPTHLIKTRGQQVTLRCSPKSGHDTVSWYQQALGQGPQFIFQYYEEEERQRGNFPDRFSGHQFPNYSSELNVNALLLGDSALYLCASSLGGPQIYNEQFFGPGTRLTVL.

The rearrangement links TRBV7-6 to TRBJ2-5; the D is unclear. With 2 bases removed from V and 0 bases from J, the gap between germline ends came to 4 bases. CDR1 and CDR2 from the germline V gene are SGHVS and FNYEAQ. The CDR3 is made up of 13 amino acids. In nucleotides, the CDR3 is TGTGCCAGCAGCTTACCAAACCAAGAGACCCAGTACTTC. Encoded protein: CASSLPNQETQYF.

The rearrangement links TRBV5-1 to TRBJ2-2; D is undetermined. The germline gives CDR1 SGHRS, CDR2 YFSETQ. V was cut by 4 bases and J by 6 bases, with 19 bases left in between. CDR3 length: 16 amino acids. CDR3 coding DNA: TGCGCCAGCAGCCCCGACGCTCTGGGGTTGGCCGGGGAGCTGTTTTTT. The encoded protein is CASSPDALGLAGELFF.

This clone was seen more than once but under ten times. The chain employs TRBV28 and TRBJ1-5; D might be TRBD1 (6 bases). CDR1 and CDR2 from the germline V gene are MDHEN and SYDVKM. The length of the CDR3 is 12 residues. The germline V and J ends were trimmed by 9 bases and 6 bases, with 12 bases remaining between them. The CDR3 reads CASRRTAQPQHF. The CDR3 nucleotides are TGTGCCAGTAGAAGGACAGCTCAGCCCCAGCATTTT. The full variable domain, completed using reference TRBV28 and TRBJ1-5, is DVKVTQSSRYLVKRTGEKVFLECVQDMDHENMFWYRQDPGLGLRLIYFSYDVKMKEKGDIPEGYSVSREKKERFSLILESASTNQTSMYLCASRRTAQPQHFGDGTRLSIL.

The rearrangement uses TRBV30 and TRBJ1-5, with D possibly matching TRBD1 (5 bases). V lost 1 base, J lost 5 bases, and 15 bases lay in between. The CDR3 contains 15 residues. CDR1 and CDR2 (germline): GTSNPN, SVGIG (reference sequence). The CDR3 region has the DNA TGTGCCTGGAGTGAAGGGGTGGGCCCCCATCAGCCCCAGCATTTT. Its protein product is CAWSEGVGPHQPQHF.

The V call is TRBV28, the J call TRBJ1-6; D possibly corresponds to TRBD1 (5 bases). Trimming shortened V by 3 bases and J by 5 bases, and 8 bases separated the two germline ends. CDR3 length equals 14 residues. The germline V gene encodes CDR1 MDHEN and CDR2 SYDVKM. CDR3 sequence: CASSLQGNNSPLHF. CDR3 coding DNA: TGTGCCAGCAGTTTGCAGGGAAATAATTCACCCCTCCACTTT.